This T cell receptor (beta chain) was observed in a study of shared clonotypes between healthy human individuals. About the research overall: Per-donor plates numbered three CD4 naive, three CD4 memory, two CD8 naive and one CD8 memory.

The naive CD8 subset, CD45RO-negative cells positively selected for CCR7, excluded terminally differentiated effector memory CD45RA+ cells. Running of the assay took place at deep level. Clones were read by immunoSEQ multiplex PCR, and TCRdb kept only the in-frame ones, dropping some. The table includes about 2 million clones, about 95% detected once. Concerning this clone: Its antigen remains unidentified.

The germline gives CDR1 PRHDT, CDR2 FYEKMQ (reference sequence). CDR3 size: 13 residues. V was clipped by 7 bases and J by 5 bases, with 13 bases between them. Study-level points and caveats: The sharing of approximately 5.1% of naive CD4 clonotypes was seen across a handful of donors. In contrast to clonotypes shared by all four donors, non-shared clonotypes had lower generation probabilities.

J is TRBJ2-3 and V is TRBV13; unclear D gene. The sample consisted of naive CD8+ T cells sorted from blood. This clonotype originated in a young man in good health. CDR3 amino acids: CASTGVVRDTQYF. The CDR3 bases are TGTGCCAGCACTGGGGTAGTGCGAGATACGCAGTATTTT.